Presented here are 13 T cell receptor beta chains from one specimen sequenced in a study of blood T cell repertoires in COVID-19. Measured with immunoSEQ multiplex PCR; TCRdb has only the in-frame clones, and not every one. The table includes about 66,000 clones, about 88% detected once. The source material was peripheral blood. The receptors shown here come from a man aged 65 to 79 with acute or convalescent COVID-19.

The genes are TRBV7-9 and TRBJ2-1; D is perhaps TRBD1 (6 bases). Trimming stripped 4 bases from V and 12 bases from J, with 22 bases between. The germline CDR1 and CDR2 sequences are SEHNR and FQNEAQ (reference sequence). This CDR3 has 15 amino acids. CDR3 region: CASSSLETGLFGQFF. Written as DNA, the CDR3 is TGTGCCAGCAGCTCGCTTGAGACAGGCCTGTTCGGGCAGTTCTTC.

This clone occurred once. The rearrangement links TRBV6-1 to TRBJ1-6, with D possibly TRBD1 on 6 matching bases. Looked up from germline, CDR1 is MNHNS and CDR2 is SASEGT. Trimming left V 3 bases short and J 7 bases short, with 25 bases between. This CDR3 contains 19 residues. For the CDR3, the DNA is TGTGCCAGCAGTGACTTCAACTTATATAACAGGGAATCGAATTCACCCCTCCACTTT. It specifies CASSDFNLYNRESNSPLHF.

This chain connects TRBV27 to TRBJ2-7, with D possibly TRBD2 on 6 matching bases. V lost 0 bases to trimming and J lost 0 bases, with 12 bases between them. This CDR3 spans 16 amino acids. From germline, CDR1 is MNHEY and CDR2 SMNVEV (reference sequence). The chain's CDR3 is CASSLSWGVSSYEQYF. CDR3 DNA: TGTGCCAGCAGTTTATCGTGGGGGGTTAGCTCCTACGAGCAGTACTTC.

V and J are TRBV5-1 and TRBJ2-1, with 10 bases identical to TRBD2. J gave up 5 bases and V 0 bases, and 5 bases lay outside the gene matches. The CDR3 length is 16 residues. Germline V lookup: CDR1 SGHRS, CDR2 YFSETQ. In DNA, the CDR3 is TGCGCCAGCAGCTTGGGGTCTAGCGGGGGTCACAATGAGCAGTTCTTC. Amino acids: CASSLGSSGGHNEQFF.

The chain carries TRBV11-2 and TRBJ1-2; D remains unclear. The ends were cut back, 0 bases at V and 4 bases at J, with 27 bases in the middle. The length of the CDR3 is 20 residues. Germline V gives CDR1 SGHAT, CDR2 FQNNGV. CDR3 DNA sequence: TGTGCCAGCAGCTTAGATCGTGACGTGGTGCGGGCTCCTATCCTCTATGGCTACACCTTC. Protein: CASSLDRDVVRAPILYGYTF.

The genes are TRBV30 and TRBJ1-6, with D unclear. Trimming took off 3 bases at V and 7 bases at J, with 10 bases between the two ends. CDR3 size: 13 residues. The germline V gene has CDR1 GTSNPN and CDR2 SVGIG (reference sequence). CDR3 sequence: CAWRITVNSPLHF. The CDR3, as DNA: TGTGCCTGGAGGATAACAGTAAATTCACCCCTCCACTTT.

As concerns this clone: The germline gene is not matched at one end of the junction; a read error may be the cause. The chain recombines TRBV5-8 with TRBJ2-7; possible D gene TRBD1, 6 bases. The CDR3 contains 10 residues. CDR1 is SGHTS, CDR2 YDEGEE, per germline. The CDR3, as DNA: TGTGCCAGCAGCTTAACGACAGGACCCTTC. The encoded protein is CASSLTTGPF.

The chain joins TRBV3-1 (or the pseudogene TRBV3-2) to TRBJ2-5; 12 bases match TRBD2. CDR1 and CDR2 (germline): LGHDT, YNNKEL (reference sequence). This CDR3 is built from 16 residues. J was trimmed by 5 bases and V by 3 bases; bases with no gene match: 7. CDR3 in amino acids: CASSHRSSGGVETQYF. CDR3 nucleotides: TGTGCCAGCAGCCATCGATCTAGCGGGGGGGTGGAGACCCAGTACTTC.

V gene TRBV6-1 combines with J gene TRBJ2-3, with a tentative D call TRBD1 (6 bases). The CDR3 runs 15 residues. CDR1 is MNHNS and CDR2 is SASEGT in the germline V gene. Trimming left V 4 bases short and J 2 bases short, with 13 bases between. The CDR3 region is CASSALGGYTDTQYF. Written as DNA, the CDR3 is TGTGCCAGCAGTGCCCTAGGGGGATACACAGATACGCAGTATTTT.

CDR3 DNA sequence: TGTGCCAGCAGTTCCGAGGCCCCGGATCCCACAGATACGCAGTATTTT. As protein: CASSSEAPDPTDTQYF. The chain recombines TRBV27 with TRBJ2-3; D is ambiguous. Trimming pared 4 bases from V and 2 bases from J, leaving 16 bases between. CDR1 and CDR2 (germline): MNHEY, SMNVEV (reference sequence). CDR3 length: 16 amino acids.

The chain recombines TRBV14 with TRBJ1-5; D remains ambiguous. CDR3 length: 13 residues. The germline V gene has CDR1 SGHDN and CDR2 FVKESK. V gave up 1 base and J gave up 6 bases, with 7 bases separating them. DNA of the CDR3: TGTGCCAGCAGCCAAGGAGATGGTCAGCCCCAGCATTTT. This translates into CASSQGDGQPQHF.

The V gene is TRBV11-2, the J gene TRBJ2-2; D is perhaps TRBD2 (7 bases). The CDR3 consists of 17 residues. Germline CDR1 is SGHAT and CDR2 is FQNNGV. V shed 0 bases and J shed 6 bases, with 17 bases lying between them. CDR3 in DNA: TGTGCCAGCAGCTTAGATAAGTGGGGGGGGCCCCCCGGGGAGCTGTTTTTT. It codes for CASSLDKWGGPPGELFF.

J is TRBJ1-4 and V is TRBV28; the D gene is possibly TRBD1 (6 bases). This CDR3 is 12 amino acids long. In germline, CDR1 is MDHEN, CDR2 SYDVKM. V lost 2 bases and J 16 bases, leaving 14 bases between the germline ends. CDR3 protein: CASSLPGAGRFF. The CDR3 coding sequence is TGTGCCAGCAGTTTACCAGGGGCGGGTAGGTTTTTT.